A selection of T cell receptor beta chains follows, all from one sample in a study of CD8 T cells in Susac syndrome. MiXCR, applied by TCRdb to the immunoSEQ multiplex PCR reads, yields one record per CDR3 protein. The table records some 220,000 distinct CDR3 sequences, about 96% of them present only once. Sequencing used CD4+ T cells from PBMCs. These receptors originate from a human donor with multiple sclerosis. The CDR3 runs from the conserved cysteine through the conserved F or W. The size entry is marked missing in some rows and otherwise reads once, few, many or a size class.

size	V	J	CDR3
once	TRBV25-1	TRBJ2-5	CASSTPGTGGQTQYF
-	TRBV3-1	TRBJ2-1	CASSHQRSNEQFF
-	TRBV7-9	TRBJ2-3	CASSRANTQYF
-	TRBV7-3	TRBJ2-3	CASSLMGLNTDAQYF
-	TRBV4-1	TRBJ2-5	CASSQVGGAAKETQYF
-	TRBV20-1	TRBJ1-1	CSAIRALEAFF
-	TRBV2	TRBJ2-5	CASSSQTSGSRETQYF
-	TRBV12-3/TRBV12-4	TRBJ2-7	CASSPNTAGVREQYF
-	TRBV11-2	TRBJ2-2	CASSLVGGRGRSGELFF
-	TRBV7-9	TRBJ2-7	CASSYQTVGGNEQYF
once	TRBV20-1	TRBJ1-2	CSARAGLLMGGGYTF
-	TRBV20-1	TRBJ2-2	CSAREGGELFF
-	TRBV29-1	TRBJ2-1	CSVDPGVSGKFF
-	TRBV5-1	TRBJ2-5	CASSLDIRSGETQYF
-	TRBV6-1	TRBJ2-7	CASSTLSGTGGPYEQYF
-	TRBV29-1	TRBJ1-1	CSVRGRDVGTEAFF
-	TRBV4-2	TRBJ2-7	CASSQEGPRGDIFYEQYF
-	TRBV6-5	TRBJ1-2	CASSYSGRTYGYTF
-	TRBV2	TRBJ1-6	CASSGITGGGSPLHF
-	TRBV30	TRBJ2-1	CAPRGSGAYNEQFF
-	TRBV20-1	TRBJ2-5	CSASETARGTQYF
-	TRBV19	TRBJ1-1	CASSIGRGTEAFF
-	TRBV2	TRBJ2-3	CASSAAGLTIDTQYF
once	TRBV29-1	TRBJ2-1	CSGRGRGVSYNEQFF
few	TRBV6-5	TRBJ1-1	CASSYPHRGNTEAFF
once	TRBV20-1	TRBJ2-3	CSASERRDDTDTQYF
-	TRBV19	TRBJ2-7	CASSIYPGYEQYF
-	TRBV30	TRBJ2-7	CAWATGVSSYEQYF
-	TRBV29-1	TRBJ1-2	CSVEDRGYGYTF
-	TRBV7-2	TRBJ1-4	CASSSQGGLGPEKLFF
-	TRBV20-1	TRBJ1-2	CSAGNREVSYGYTF
-	TRBV30	TRBJ1-5	CAWSVRNQPQHF
-	TRBV6-1	TRBJ1-1	CASSEKGRAFF
once	TRBV3-1	TRBJ2-2	CASSQPRSSAEELFF
-	TRBV3-1	TRBJ1-1	CASSRAGGRGTEAFF
-	TRBV27	TRBJ2-7	CASSRQGGAYEQYF
-	TRBV5-1	TRBJ1-4	CASSSESTNEKLFF
once	TRBV6-5	TRBJ2-5	CASSHYRGRETQYF
-	TRBV12-3/TRBV12-4	TRBJ2-1	CASSLRTLAGENNEQFF
-	TRBV20-1	TRBJ1-1	CSARGDRGMNTEAFF
-	TRBV18	TRBJ2-3	CASSPPTIRDTQYF
once	TRBV11-2	TRBJ2-1	CASSFGMSYNEQFF
-	TRBV7-3	TRBJ1-1	CASSLNSKTEAFF
-	TRBV7-8	TRBJ1-4	CASRETGVEKLFF
-	TRBV20-1	TRBJ1-2	CSARDGAGGSGGYTF